A single sample is the source of the 17 T cell receptor beta chains below, sequenced in a study of regulatory T cells in long-lasting Graves disease. Arm-PCR of CDR3 regions with iRepertoire HTBI primers generated TCR beta libraries. TCRdb processed the multiplex PCR reads anew with MiXCR; each CDR3 protein has one entry. The data hold 400,000 to 600,000 distinct CDR3 sequences, with 20% to 25% observed a single time. Indicated time point: persistent/refractory GD, antithyroid drugs over 5 years with positive TRAb. PBMC-extracted RNA yielded the TCR library. Sequencing was performed on peripheral blood mononuclear cells (PBMCs), taken when the disease was refractory, from a patient treated with antithyroid drugs. Receptors were obtained from a female donor with Graves disease.

This clonotype turned up a few times. The chain is built from TRBV7-2 and TRBJ1-6; tentative D call: TRBD1 (6 bases). This CDR3 comprises 16 residues. Germline CDR1 is SGHTA and CDR2 is FQGNSA. Between the trimmed V and J ends, which lost 6 bases and 8 bases, there was a span of 20 bases. CDR3 sequence (DNA): TGTGCCAGCAGTTTTTCCCGGGACACCTTTCATTCACCCCTCCACTTT. It encodes CASSFSRDTFHSPLHF.

This clonotype has more than one count but fewer than ten. This chain links TRBV20-1 with TRBJ2-5; TRBD2 matches 11 bases. CDR3 size: 17 residues. J was trimmed by 0 bases and V by 1 base; bases with no gene match: 7. Germline V gene sequence: CDR1 DFQATT, CDR2 SNEGSKA (reference sequence). CDR3 nucleotides: TGCAGTGCTAGAGGGGGTAGCGGGGGGGCGAACCAAGAGACCCAGTACTTC. It codes for CSARGGSGGANQETQYF.

This clonotype was counted a few times. This sequence joins TRBV7-2 and TRBJ1-2; TRBD1 is a possible D gene (5 bases). V was clipped by 4 bases and J by 7 bases, with 10 bases between them. From germline, CDR1 is SGHTA and CDR2 FQGNSA. The CDR3 has 12 residues. In DNA, the CDR3 is TGTGCCAGCAGCTCCTCGGGGGGTGGCTACACCTTC. Protein sequence: CASSSSGGGYTF.

The chain couples TRBV18 to TRBJ1-1; TRBD1 matches 9 bases. Germline V lookup: CDR1 KGHSH, CDR2 LQKENI. The CDR3 extends over 15 amino acids. V trimming: 2 bases; J trimming: 5 bases; junction bases outside the gene matches: 6. As DNA, the CDR3 is TGTGCCAGCTCACCAAGCTGGGACAGGGAGACTGAAGCTTTCTTT. Its translation: CASSPSWDRETEAFF. The entire variable domain, with the rest obtained from reference TRBV18 and TRBJ1-1, is as follows: NAGVMQNPRHLVRRRGQEARLRCSPMKGHSHVYWYRQLPEEGLKFMVYLQKENIIDESGMPKERFSAEFPKEGPSILRIQQVVRGDSAAYFCASSPSWDRETEAFFGQGTRLTVV.

This clonotype occurred many times. The chain is built from TRBV28 and TRBJ1-2; TRBD1 aligns across 12 bases. CDR1 and CDR2 from the germline V gene are MDHEN and SYDVKM. The CDR3 consists of 17 residues. Trimming cost V 2 bases and J 4 bases; bases outside gene matches: 8. CDR3 sequence: CASSLGTGGQSVYGYTF. The DNA for the CDR3 is TGTGCCAGCAGTTTAGGGACAGGGGGCCAATCCGTCTATGGCTACACCTTC.

This clonotype has a count of ten or more. This chain links TRBV5-1 with TRBJ2-7; 8 bases align to TRBD1. The germline V gene has CDR1 SGHRS and CDR2 YFSETQ. CDR3 length: 14 residues. Trimming removed 3 bases from V and 2 bases from J; junction bases left unmatched: 4. The CDR3: CASSYWTGTYEQYF. DNA for the CDR3: TGCGCCAGCAGCTATTGGACAGGGACCTACGAGCAGTACTTC.

At least ten counts were recorded for this clonotype. This chain connects TRBV7-2 to TRBJ2-5; tentative D call: TRBD1 (5 bases). Germline-derived CDR1 and CDR2 are SGHTA and FQGNSA. V was shortened by 4 bases and J by 4 bases, with 10 bases between the two germline ends. The CDR3 length is 13 residues. The CDR3 spells CASSSTGIETQYF. The CDR3 DNA reads as TGTGCCAGCAGCTCCACAGGAATAGAGACCCAGTACTTC.

Of note for this clonotype: A much larger clone lies a single base off, so this may be a read error. The chain uses TRBV3-1 and TRBJ2-5; TRBD1 is a possible D gene (5 bases). The CDR3 has 14 amino acids. Germline CDR1 is LGHDT and CDR2 is YNNKEL (reference sequence). The CDR3 region is CAGSQRGREETQYF. CDR3 nucleotides: TGTGCCGGCAGCCAAAGGGGCAGGGAAGAGACCCAGTACTTC.

This clonotype was seen a handful of times. CDR3 loop: CASSDIKRGTETQYF. CDR3 nucleotide sequence: TGTGCCAGCAGTGATATTAAGCGGGGGACGGAGACCCAGTACTTC. The chain joins TRBV6-1 to TRBJ2-5, with TRBD2 matching 8 bases. The ends lost 3 bases at V and 5 bases at J; junction bases unmatched: 8. This CDR3 comprises 15 residues. Germline assignment: CDR1 MNHNS and CDR2 SASEGT.

This clonotype occurred a few times. The chain has TRBV24-1 and TRBJ2-2; D is unclear. Germline CDR1 and CDR2: KGHDR and SFDVKD. The V end was cut by 9 bases, the J end by 0 bases, with 10 bases between. This CDR3 has 14 amino acids. DNA for the CDR3: TGTGCCACCGCAGGAGACGCGAACACCGGGGAGCTGTTTTTT. Its translation: CATAGDANTGELFF.

This clonotype has a count of ten or more. This rearrangement joins TRBV28 to TRBJ2-7; the D gene is possibly TRBD1 (5 bases). Germline lookup yields CDR1 MDHEN and CDR2 SYDVKM. CDR3 size: 14 residues. Deletions cut 6 bases from V and 3 bases from J, with 15 bases between. The CDR3 loop reads CASSDPDRFYEQYF. The CDR3 bases are TGTGCCAGCAGCGATCCCGACAGATTCTACGAGCAGTACTTC. Complete variable domain (other parts from reference TRBV28 and TRBJ2-7): DVKVTQSSRYLVKRTGEKVFLECVQDMDHENMFWYRQDPGLGLRLIYFSYDVKMKEKGDIPEGYSVSREKKERFSLILESASTNQTSMYLCASSDPDRFYEQYFGPGTRLTVT.

This clonotype was seen only a few times. The chain links TRBV6-2 or TRBV6-3 to TRBJ1-1; D unresolved. Looked up from germline, CDR1 is MNHEY and CDR2 is SVGEGT. V lost 0 bases and J lost 8, with 10 bases in between. This CDR3 has 13 amino acids. The CDR3, as DNA: TGTGCCAGCAGTTACTCGCCAGGCAACGAAGCTTTCTTT. Its translation is CASSYSPGNEAFF.

This clonotype was observed a handful of times. The chain links TRBV5-1 to TRBJ1-1; a weak D match, TRBD1 (5 bases). There are 15 residues in the CDR3. CDR1 SGHRS and CDR2 YFSETQ come from the germline V gene. Trimming stripped 3 bases from V and 2 bases from J, with 14 bases between. CDR3 sequence reads: CASSWQTDFNTEAFF. The CDR3 DNA sequence: TGCGCCAGCAGCTGGCAGACAGACTTTAACACTGAAGCTTTCTTT.

This clonotype was observed many times. The chain joins TRBV12-3 or TRBV12-4 to TRBJ2-7; TRBD2 matches at 11 bases. The CDR3 loop spans 14 amino acids. Unmatched junction bases numbered 4, after V lost 8 bases and J lost 1 base. The CDR3 sequence is CASLGTSGSYEQYF. CDR3 bases: TGTGCCAGCCTAGGGACTAGCGGTTCCTACGAGCAGTACTTC.

This clonotype was counted many times. CDR3 sequence: CASRVTTISYEQYF. The CDR3 DNA reads as TGTGCCAGCAGGGTGACAACCATCTCCTACGAGCAGTACTTC. J is TRBJ2-7 and V is TRBV6-2 or TRBV6-3; D is uncertain. Trimming took off 6 bases at V and 0 bases at J, with 12 bases between the two ends. This CDR3 has 14 amino acids. CDR1 and CDR2 from the germline V gene are MNHEY and SVGEGT.

This clonotype was seen a few times. This chain uses TRBV20-1 with TRBJ2-1; 11 nucleotides agree with TRBD2. CDR3 size: 16 residues. Germline trimming cut 3 bases from V and 4 bases from J; bases unmatched to any gene: 8. CDR1 and CDR2 from the germline V gene are DFQATT and SNEGSKA (reference sequence). CDR3 nucleotides: TGCAGTGCTAGTGTCCCTAGCGGGGGGTCTTACAATGAGCAGTTCTTC. Its protein is CSASVPSGGSYNEQFF.

This clonotype was seen more than once but under ten times. The J gene is TRBJ1-5, the V gene TRBV19; the D gene is possibly TRBD1 (6 bases). The CDR3 runs to 16 residues. Germline V gene data show CDR1 as LNHDA and CDR2 as SQIVND (reference sequence). Trimming removed 7 bases from V and 8 bases from J, with 24 bases in between. CDR3 bases: TGTGCCAGTACCCCTTCCTCGTTGGGGGCGATTAAGCCCCAGCATTTT. Translating gives CASTPSSLGAIKPQHF.